The clone carrying this TCR beta chain was seen many times. Its target is unknown. The data belong to a study of response to subunit inactivated influenza vaccine. Study-wide results and caveats: After each seasonal influenza vaccination, few new T cells are recruited, the authors suggested.

CDR3 length: 13 residues. Germline V gene lookup returns CDR1 DFQATT and CDR2 SNEGSKA (reference sequence). V gave up 2 bases and J gave up 4 bases, with 11 bases separating them. TCRdb analysed the RT-PCR reads with MiXCR anew, one entry per CDR3 protein. Among about 700,000 distinct CDR3 sequences listed, about 15% were seen once. The chain carries TRBV20-1 and TRBJ1-1, with D possibly TRBD1 on 5 matching bases. The source of this sequence is a man aged 45-60 years who received an inactivated influenza vaccine. The sequencing used PBMCs from blood, collected roughly 15 days before vaccination. The CDR3 loop reads CSARRQRSTEAFF. DNA for the CDR3: TGCAGTGCTAGAAGACAGAGGTCCACTGAAGCTTTCTTT.